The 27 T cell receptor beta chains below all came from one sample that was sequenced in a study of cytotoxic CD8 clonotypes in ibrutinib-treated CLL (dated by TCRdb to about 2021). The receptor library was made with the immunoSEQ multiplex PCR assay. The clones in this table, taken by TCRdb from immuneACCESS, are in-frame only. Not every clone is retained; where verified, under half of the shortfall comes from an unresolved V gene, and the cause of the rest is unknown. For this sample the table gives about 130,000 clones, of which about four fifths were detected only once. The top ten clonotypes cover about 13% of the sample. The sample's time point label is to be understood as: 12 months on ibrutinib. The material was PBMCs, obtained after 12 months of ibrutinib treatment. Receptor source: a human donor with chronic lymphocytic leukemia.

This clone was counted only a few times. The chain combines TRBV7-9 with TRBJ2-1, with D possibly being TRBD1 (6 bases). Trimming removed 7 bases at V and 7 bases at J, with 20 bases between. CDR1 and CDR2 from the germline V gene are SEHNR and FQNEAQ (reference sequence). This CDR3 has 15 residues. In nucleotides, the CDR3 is TGTGCCAGCACCTCACGGTGGGGGCCGGGGAATGAGCAGTTCTTC. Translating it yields CASTSRWGPGNEQFF.

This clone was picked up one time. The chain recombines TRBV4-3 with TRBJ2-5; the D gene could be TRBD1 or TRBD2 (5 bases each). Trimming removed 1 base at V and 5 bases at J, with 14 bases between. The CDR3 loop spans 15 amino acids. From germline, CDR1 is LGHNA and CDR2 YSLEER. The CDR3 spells CASSQVVGEGETQYF. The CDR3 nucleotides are TGCGCCAGCAGCCAAGTGGTGGGAGAGGGGGAGACCCAGTACTTC.

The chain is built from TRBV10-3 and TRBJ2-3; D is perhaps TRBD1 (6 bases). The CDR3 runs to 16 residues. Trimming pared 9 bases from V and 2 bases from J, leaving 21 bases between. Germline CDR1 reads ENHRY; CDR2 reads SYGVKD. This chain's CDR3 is CAIGGRSRHTTDTQYF. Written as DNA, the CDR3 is TGTGCCATAGGGGGTAGATCTAGACATACCACAGATACGCAGTATTTT.

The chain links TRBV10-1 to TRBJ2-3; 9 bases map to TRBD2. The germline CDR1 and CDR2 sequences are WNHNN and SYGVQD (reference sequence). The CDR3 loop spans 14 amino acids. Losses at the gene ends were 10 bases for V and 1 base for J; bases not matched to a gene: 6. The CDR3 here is CATSTSGRTDTQYF. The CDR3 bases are TGCGCCACCTCGACTAGCGGACGCACAGATACGCAGTATTTT.

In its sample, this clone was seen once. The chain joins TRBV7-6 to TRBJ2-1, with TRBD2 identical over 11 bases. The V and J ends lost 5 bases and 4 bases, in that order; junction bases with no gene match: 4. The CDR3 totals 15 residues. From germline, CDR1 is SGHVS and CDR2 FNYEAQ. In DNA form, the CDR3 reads TGTGCCAGCAGCCTCGGACTAGCGGGTTACAATGAGCAGTTCTTC. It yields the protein CASSLGLAGYNEQFF. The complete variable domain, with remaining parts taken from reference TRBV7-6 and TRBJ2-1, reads GAGVSQSPRYKVTKRGQDVALRCDPISGHVSLYWYRQALGQGPEFLTYFNYEAQQDKSGLPNDRFSAERPEGSISTLTIQRTEQRDSAMYRCASSLGLAGYNEQFFGPGTRLTVL.

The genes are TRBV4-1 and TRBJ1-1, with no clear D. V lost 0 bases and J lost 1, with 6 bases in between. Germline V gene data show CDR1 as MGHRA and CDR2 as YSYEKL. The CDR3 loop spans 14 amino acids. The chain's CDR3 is CASSQDGPNTEAFF. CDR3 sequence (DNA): TGCGCCAGCAGCCAAGATGGTCCGAACACTGAAGCTTTCTTT.

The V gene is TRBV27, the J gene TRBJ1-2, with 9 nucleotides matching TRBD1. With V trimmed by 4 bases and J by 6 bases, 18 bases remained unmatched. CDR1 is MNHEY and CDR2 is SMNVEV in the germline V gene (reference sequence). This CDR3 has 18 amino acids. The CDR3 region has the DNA TGTGCCAGCAGTTCTCCCTCGGGACAGGGAATTGGGGCCGATGGCTACACCTTC. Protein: CASSSPSGQGIGADGYTF.

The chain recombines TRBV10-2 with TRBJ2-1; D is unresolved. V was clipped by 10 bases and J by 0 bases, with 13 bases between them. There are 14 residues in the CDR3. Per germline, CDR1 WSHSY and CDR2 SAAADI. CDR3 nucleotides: TGCGCCACCCATGACTCCAGCTCCTACAATGAGCAGTTCTTC. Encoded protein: CATHDSSSYNEQFF.

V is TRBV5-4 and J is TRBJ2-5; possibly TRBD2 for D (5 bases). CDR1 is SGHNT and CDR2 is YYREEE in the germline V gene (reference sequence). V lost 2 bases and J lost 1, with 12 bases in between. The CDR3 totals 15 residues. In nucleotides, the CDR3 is TGTGCCAGCAGCTTTGCTGAGCGGTTCCAAGAGACCCAGTACTTC. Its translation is CASSFAERFQETQYF.

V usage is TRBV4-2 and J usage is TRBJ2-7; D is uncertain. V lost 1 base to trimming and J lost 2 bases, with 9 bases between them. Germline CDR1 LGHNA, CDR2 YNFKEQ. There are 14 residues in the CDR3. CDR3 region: CASSQGGSAYEQYF. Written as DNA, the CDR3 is TGTGCCAGCAGCCAAGGGGGTAGTGCCTACGAGCAGTACTTC.

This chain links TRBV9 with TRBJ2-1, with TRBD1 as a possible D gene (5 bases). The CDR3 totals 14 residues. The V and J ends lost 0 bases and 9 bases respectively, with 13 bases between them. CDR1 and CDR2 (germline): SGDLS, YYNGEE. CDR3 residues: CASSVGAGLGEQFF. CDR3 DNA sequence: TGTGCCAGCAGCGTAGGCGCAGGGCTCGGTGAGCAGTTCTTC.

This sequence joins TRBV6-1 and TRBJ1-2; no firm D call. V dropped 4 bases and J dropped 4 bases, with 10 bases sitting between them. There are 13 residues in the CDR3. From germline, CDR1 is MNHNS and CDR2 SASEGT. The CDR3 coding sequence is TGTGCCAGCAGTGTAGACGGAATCTATGGCTACACCTTC. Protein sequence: CASSVDGIYGYTF.

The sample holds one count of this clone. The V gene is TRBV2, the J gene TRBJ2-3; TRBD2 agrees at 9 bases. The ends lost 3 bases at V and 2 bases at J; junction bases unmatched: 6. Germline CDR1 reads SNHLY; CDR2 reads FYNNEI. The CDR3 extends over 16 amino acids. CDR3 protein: CASSDGAGGTTDTQYF. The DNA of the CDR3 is TGTGCCAGCAGTGATGGAGCGGGAGGAACCACAGATACGCAGTATTTT.

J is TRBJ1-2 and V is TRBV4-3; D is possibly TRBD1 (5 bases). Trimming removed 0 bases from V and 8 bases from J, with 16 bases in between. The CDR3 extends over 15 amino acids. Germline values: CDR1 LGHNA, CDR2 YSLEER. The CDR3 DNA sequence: TGCGCCAGCAGCCAAGATCTCACCGGGACGCGCGGCTACACCTTC. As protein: CASSQDLTGTRGYTF.

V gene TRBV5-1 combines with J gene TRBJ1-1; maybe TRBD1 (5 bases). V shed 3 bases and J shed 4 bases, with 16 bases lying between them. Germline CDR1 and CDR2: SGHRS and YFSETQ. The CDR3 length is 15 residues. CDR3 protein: CASSWEGRIFTEAFF. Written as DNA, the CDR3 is TGCGCCAGCAGCTGGGAGGGGAGAATATTCACTGAAGCTTTCTTT. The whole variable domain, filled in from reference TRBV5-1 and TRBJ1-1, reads KAGVTQTPRYLIKTRGQQVTLSCSPISGHRSVSWYQQTPGQGLQFLFEYFSETQRNKGNFPGRFSGRQFSNSRSEMNVSTLELGDSALYLCASSWEGRIFTEAFFGQGTRLTVV.

The CDR3 sequence is CASSAGVETQYF. CDR3 nucleotides: TGTGCCAGCTCAGCGGGAGTAGAGACCCAGTACTTC. The chain joins TRBV18 to TRBJ2-5, with 7 bases matching TRBD2. After removal of 5 bases from V and 4 bases from J, the junction contained 1 base not matched to a gene. The CDR3 is 12 residues long. CDR1 is KGHSH and CDR2 is LQKENI in the germline V gene.

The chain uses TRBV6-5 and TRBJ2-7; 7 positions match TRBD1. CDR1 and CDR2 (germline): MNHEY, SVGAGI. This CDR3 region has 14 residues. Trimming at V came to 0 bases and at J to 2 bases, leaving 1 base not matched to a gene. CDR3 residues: CASSYSDRAYEQYF. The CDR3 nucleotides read TGTGCCAGCAGTTACTCCGACAGGGCCTACGAGCAGTACTTC.

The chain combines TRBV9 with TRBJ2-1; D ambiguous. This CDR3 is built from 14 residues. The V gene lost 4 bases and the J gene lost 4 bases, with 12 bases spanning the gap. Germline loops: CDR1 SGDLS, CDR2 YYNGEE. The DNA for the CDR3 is TGTGCCAGCAGCCCCAGGTGGGGTTACAATGAGCAGTTCTTC. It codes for CASSPRWGYNEQFF.

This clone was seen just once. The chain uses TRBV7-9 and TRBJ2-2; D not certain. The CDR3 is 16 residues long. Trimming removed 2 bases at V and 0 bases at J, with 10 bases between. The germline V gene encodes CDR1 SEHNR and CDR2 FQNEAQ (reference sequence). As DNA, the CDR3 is TGTGCCAGCAGCTTACTTGTTTCCGCGAACACCGGGGAGCTGTTTTTT. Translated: CASSLLVSANTGELFF.

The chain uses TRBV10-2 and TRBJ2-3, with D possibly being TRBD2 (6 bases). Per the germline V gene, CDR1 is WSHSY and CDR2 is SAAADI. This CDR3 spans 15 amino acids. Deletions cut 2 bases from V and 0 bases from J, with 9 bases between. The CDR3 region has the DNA TGCGCCAGCAGTGAGACTAGCCCCAGCACAGATACGCAGTATTTT. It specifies CASSETSPSTDTQYF.

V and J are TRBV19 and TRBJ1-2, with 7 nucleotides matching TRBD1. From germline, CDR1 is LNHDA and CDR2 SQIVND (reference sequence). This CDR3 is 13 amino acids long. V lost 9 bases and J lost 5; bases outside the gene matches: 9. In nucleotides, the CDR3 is TGTGCCAGCAAAAGAGACAGGGTTTATGGCTACACCTTC. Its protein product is CASKRDRVYGYTF.

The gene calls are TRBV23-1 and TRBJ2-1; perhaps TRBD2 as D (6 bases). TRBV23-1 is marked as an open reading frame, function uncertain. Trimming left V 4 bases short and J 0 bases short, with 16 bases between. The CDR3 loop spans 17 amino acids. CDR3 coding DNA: TGCGCCAGCAGTCCCCTGGAGGGCTACTACTCCTACAATGAGCAGTTCTTC. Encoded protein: CASSPLEGYYSYNEQFF.

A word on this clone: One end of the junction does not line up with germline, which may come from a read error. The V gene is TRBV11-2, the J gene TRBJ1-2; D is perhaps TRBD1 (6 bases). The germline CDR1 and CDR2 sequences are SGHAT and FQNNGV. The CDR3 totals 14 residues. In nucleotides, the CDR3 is TGTGCCAGCAGCCTAGACAGGTTTTACTATGGCTACACCTTC. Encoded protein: CASSLDRFYYGYTF.

This CDR3 reads CASSITDRGLQPQHF. The CDR3 nucleotides are TGTGCCAGTAGTATAACGGACAGGGGGCTTCAGCCCCAGCATTTT. The rearrangement joins TRBV19 to TRBJ1-5; 11 bases align to TRBD1. The CDR3 contains 15 residues. CDR1 and CDR2 (germline): LNHDA, SQIVND (reference sequence). V was clipped by 2 bases and J by 6 bases; unmatched bases: 3. Looking up the rest from reference TRBV19 and TRBJ1-5 gives the full variable domain: DGGITQSPKYLFRKEGQNVTLSCEQNLNHDAMYWYRQDPGQGLRLIYYSQIVNDFQKGDIAEGYSVSREKKESFPLTVTSAQKNPTAFYLCASSITDRGLQPQHFGDGTRLSIL.

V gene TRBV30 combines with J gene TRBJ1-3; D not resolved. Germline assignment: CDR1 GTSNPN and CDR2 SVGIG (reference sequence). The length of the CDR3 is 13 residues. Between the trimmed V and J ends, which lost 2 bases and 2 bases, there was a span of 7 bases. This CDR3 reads CAWSFRAGNTIYF. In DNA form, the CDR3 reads TGTGCCTGGAGTTTTAGGGCTGGAAACACCATATATTTT.

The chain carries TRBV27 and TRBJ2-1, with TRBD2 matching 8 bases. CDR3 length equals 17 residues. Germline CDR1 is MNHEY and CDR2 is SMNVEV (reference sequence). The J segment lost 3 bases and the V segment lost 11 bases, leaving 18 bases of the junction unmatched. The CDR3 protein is CAVSRRASGFYYNEQFF. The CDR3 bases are TGTGCCGTCTCCAGGCGGGCTAGCGGGTTTTACTACAATGAGCAGTTCTTC.

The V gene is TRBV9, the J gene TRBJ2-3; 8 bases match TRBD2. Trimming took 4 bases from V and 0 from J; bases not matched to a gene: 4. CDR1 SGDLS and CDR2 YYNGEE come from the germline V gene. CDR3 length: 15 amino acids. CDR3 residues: CASSYSGTSTDTQYF. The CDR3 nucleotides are TGTGCCAGCAGCTATAGCGGGACTAGCACAGATACGCAGTATTTT.